Listed here are 21 T cell receptor beta chains from one sample, sequenced in a study of T-cell memory formation after mild COVID-19. TCRdb independently ran MiXCR on the 5' RACE reads; one entry per CDR3 protein. This sample yields about 81,000 distinct CDR3 sequences, of which nearly 25% are seen a single time; around 40% belongs to the top ten. The source material was PBMCs or a T cell subset sorted from them (not recorded which). Receptor source: a man between 18 and 35 years old who had mild COVID-19 (a few samples of this study predate the infection). Cell type and time point are not known.

The chain recombines TRBV28 with TRBJ2-7; 7 bases are shared with TRBD1. This CDR3 has 14 amino acids. Germline CDR1 is MDHEN and CDR2 is SYDVKM. V shed 6 bases and J 5 bases; nucleotides not matched to a gene: 10. DNA for the CDR3: TGTGCCAGCAGGACCGGGACAGTGAAGGACGAGCAGTACGTC. Its translation is CASRTGTVKDEQYV.

This clonotype was seen only a few times. The rearrangement uses TRBV21-1 and TRBJ2-7. TRBV21-1 is assigned pseudogene status. The CDR3 has 11 amino acids. CDR3 DNA sequence: TGTGCCAGCAGCAAAGCACTAGGGCAGTACTTC. Its translation: CASSKALGQYF.

The rearrangement links TRBV4-3 to TRBJ2-1; D not certain. The V gene's germline CDR1 is LGHNA and CDR2 YSLEER. The CDR3 runs to 13 residues. Trimming stripped 2 bases from V and 8 bases from J, with 10 bases between. CDR3 loop: CASSQLESYEQFF. DNA for the CDR3: TGCGCCAGCAGCCAACTAGAGTCGTATGAGCAGTTCTTC.

The chain combines TRBV3-1 with TRBJ2-3; 8 bases match TRBD2. CDR3 size: 17 residues. The V segment lost 4 bases and the J segment 6 bases; nucleotides outside the gene matches: 15. Germline V gene data show CDR1 as LGHDT and CDR2 as YNNKEL (reference sequence). The CDR3 region is CASSLELGAGDSDTQYF. In DNA, the CDR3 is TGTGCCAGCAGCCTCGAGCTAGGAGCGGGGGATTCTGATACGCAGTATTTT.

This rearrangement joins TRBV19 to TRBJ1-5; D is possibly TRBD1 (5 bases). The CDR3 loop spans 12 amino acids. With 6 bases removed from V and 5 bases from J, the gap between germline ends came to 8 bases. Germline V gene lookup returns CDR1 LNHDA and CDR2 SQIVND (reference sequence). The CDR3 spells CASSKGYQPQHF. The DNA for the CDR3 is TGTGCCAGTAGCAAGGGGTATCAGCCCCAGCATTTT.

This clonotype showed up just a few times. V usage is TRBV6-5 and J usage is TRBJ2-1, with a possible D match to TRBD1 (5 bases). The length of the CDR3 is 12 residues. Germline V CDR1 and CDR2: MNHEY, SVGAGI. Trimming left V 6 bases short and J 9 bases short, with 12 bases between. CDR3 loop: CASSLWGREQFF. DNA for the CDR3: TGTGCCAGCAGCCTGTGGGGCCGTGAGCAGTTCTTC.

In its sample, this clonotype was seen a few times. V usage is TRBV7-6 and J usage is TRBJ2-7; the match to TRBD1 covers 10 bases. Losses at the gene ends were 3 bases for V and 6 bases for J; bases not matched to a gene: 2. Looked up from germline, CDR1 is SGHVS and CDR2 is FNYEAQ. CDR3 length equals 13 residues. CDR3 sequence: CASSLRTGGEQYV. CDR3 DNA sequence: TGTGCCAGCAGCTTGCGGACAGGGGGCGAGCAGTACGTC.

The chain is built from TRBV7-2 and TRBJ2-7, with D perhaps matching TRBD2 (6 bases). The CDR3 is 13 amino acids. CDR1 is SGHTA, CDR2 FQGNSA, per germline. V shed 7 bases and J shed 0 bases, with 10 bases lying between them. CDR3 DNA: TGTGCCAGCACCGGGGACTTCTCCTACGAGCAGTACTTC. This gives the protein CASTGDFSYEQYF.

The J gene is TRBJ1-2, the V gene TRBV12-3 or TRBV12-4; tentative D call: TRBD1 (5 bases). V was clipped by 8 bases and J by 4 bases, with 11 bases between them. This CDR3 spans 12 amino acids. This CDR3 is CASGGQGYGYTF. The CDR3 nucleotides are TGTGCCAGCGGCGGGCAGGGCTATGGCTACACCTTC.

The rearrangement links TRBV4-3 to TRBJ2-7, with D maybe TRBD2 (7 bases). The germline V gene has CDR1 LGHNA and CDR2 YSLEER. The CDR3 runs to 15 residues. Trimming stripped 3 bases from V and 0 bases from J, with 12 bases between. CDR3 in DNA: TGCGCCAGCAGCCAGGGGAGGGACACCTCCTACGAGCAGTACTTC. As protein: CASSQGRDTSYEQYF.

This clonotype was found once. This chain joins TRBV4-1 and TRBJ2-7, with 11 bases identical to TRBD2. The V segment lost 2 bases and the J segment 6 bases; nucleotides outside the gene matches: 6. CDR1 is MGHRA, CDR2 YSYEKL, per germline. CDR3 size: 15 residues. CDR3 nucleotides: TGCGCCAGCAGCCAACGACTAGCGGGGCAAAGCGAGCAGTACTTC. This translates into CASSQRLAGQSEQYF.

This clonotype has at least ten counts. The chain joins TRBV7-2 to TRBJ2-7; D is perhaps TRBD1 (6 bases). The length of the CDR3 is 14 residues. Germline CDR1 SGHTA, CDR2 FQGNSA. The V end was cut by 3 bases, the J end by 2 bases, with 11 bases between. The CDR3 region has the DNA TGTGCCAGCAGCTTGGGGACAAAAACCTACGAGCAGTACTTC. Its translation: CASSLGTKTYEQYF.

This clonotype was recorded a few times. This chain joins TRBV6-5 and TRBJ1-1; the D is unclear. The CDR3 runs to 12 residues. Germline values: CDR1 MNHEY, CDR2 SVGAGI. V lost 8 bases, J lost 7 bases, and 14 bases lay in between. CDR3: CASGGPGIEAFF. The CDR3, as DNA: TGTGCCAGCGGCGGTCCCGGGATTGAAGCTTTCTTT.

V gene TRBV7-8 combines with J gene TRBJ1-1; D is unclear. V dropped 5 bases and J dropped 4 bases, with 11 bases sitting between them. Germline CDR1 reads SGHVS; CDR2 reads FQNEAQ. The length of the CDR3 is 13 residues. The CDR3 region is CASSRSLGTEAFF. The CDR3 bases are TGTGCCAGCAGCCGCAGCCTGGGCACTGAAGCTTTCTTT.

This clonotype was detected a few times. V is TRBV4-1 and J is TRBJ2-2; D unclear. The ends were cut back, 1 base at V and 8 bases at J, with 8 bases in the middle. Germline values: CDR1 MGHRA, CDR2 YSYEKL. The CDR3 is 13 amino acids. CDR3 region: CASSQGTLGELFF. The CDR3 nucleotides read TGCGCCAGCAGCCAAGGGACGCTTGGGGAGCTGTTTTTT.

This clonotype was seen just once. The V call is TRBV12-3 or TRBV12-4, the J call TRBJ1-5; possibly TRBD1 for D (6 bases). With 5 bases removed from V and 6 bases from J, the gap between germline ends came to 11 bases. The CDR3 has 13 amino acids. CDR3 in DNA: TGTGCCAGCAGTAGGGGGGCAGGTCAGCCCCAGCATTTT. Translation gives CASSRGAGQPQHF.

The chain couples TRBV14 to TRBJ1-2, with D possibly being TRBD1 (5 bases). The ends were cut back, 6 bases at V and 7 bases at J, with 12 bases in the middle. CDR3 length equals 12 residues. CDR1 and CDR2 from the germline V gene are SGHDN and FVKESK. The CDR3 region is CASSPWTSGYTF. The CDR3 DNA follows: TGTGCCAGCAGTCCATGGACAAGTGGCTACACCTTC.

The sample holds a few counts of this clonotype. The gene calls are TRBV7-2 and TRBJ1-5, with a possible D match to TRBD1 (5 bases). Trimming cost V 0 bases and J 7 bases, with 13 bases left between them. CDR3 size: 15 residues. CDR1 and CDR2 (germline): SGHTA, FQGNSA. CDR3 nucleotides: TGTGCCAGCAGCTTAGCAGTCTCAGGGTTCCAGCCCCAGCATTTT. Translation: CASSLAVSGFQPQHF.

Ten or more counts support this clonotype. One end of the junction is discordant with germline, which a read error may explain. V usage is TRBV7-7 and J usage is TRBJ2-1; D gene ambiguous. Germline lookup yields CDR1 SSHAT and CDR2 FNYEAQ (reference sequence). The length of the CDR3 is 13 residues. For the CDR3, the DNA is TGTGCTAGCAGCTTGTGGACGGCCGGTGAGCAGTTCTTC. Residues: CASSLWTAGEQFF.

This clonotype occurred a few times. The chain has TRBV14 and TRBJ2-3, with D unresolved. The germline V and J ends were trimmed by 0 bases and 6 bases, with 7 bases remaining between them. Germline-derived CDR1 and CDR2 are SGHDN and FVKESK. This CDR3 has 13 residues. The CDR3 loop reads CASSQENRDTQYF. The DNA for the CDR3 is TGTGCCAGCAGCCAAGAAAACCGGGATACGCAGTATTTT.

This chain links TRBV24-1 with TRBJ2-1; D tentatively reads TRBD1 or TRBD2 (5 bases each). The germline CDR1 and CDR2 sequences are KGHDR and SFDVKD. The CDR3 consists of 17 residues. The ends were cut back, 2 bases at V and 4 bases at J, with 17 bases in the middle. The CDR3 loop is CATSDSIVGDAYNEQFF. The CDR3 DNA reads as TGTGCCACCAGTGATTCCATCGTAGGGGACGCATACAATGAGCAGTTCTTC.